The 15 T cell receptor beta chains given below trace back to one sample, sequenced in a study of shared clonotypes between healthy human individuals. Naive-designated CD8 cells lacked CD45RO, were positively enriched for CCR7, and omitted terminally differentiated effector memory CD45RA+ cells. The data were produced by immunoSEQ multiplex PCR, yet TCRdb's version contains in-frame clones alone and is incomplete. Of approximately 2,000,000 clones in the sample, about 93% were seen once. Sequencing was done on a sample of naive CD8+ T cells from PBMCs. All receptors come from a young man in good health. Some clones in this sample may be carry-over from other donors' samples.

This clone was seen a handful of times. The gene calls are TRBV30 and TRBJ1-5, with a possible D match to TRBD1 (5 bases). CDR3 length equals 15 residues. The germline V gene encodes CDR1 GTSNPN and CDR2 SVGIG (reference sequence). The V end was cut by 0 bases, the J end by 6 bases, with 15 bases between. In DNA form, the CDR3 reads TGTGCCTGGAGTGTACGGGGGACCCAGGGTCAGCCCCAGCATTTT. Translating it yields CAWSVRGTQGQPQHF.

The chain joins TRBV6-4 to TRBJ2-6; D might be TRBD2 (5 bases). Deletions cut 5 bases from V and 1 base from J, with 15 bases between. CDR3 size: 17 residues. Germline lookup yields CDR1 MRHNA and CDR2 SNTAGT. The CDR3 spells CASSSWPGKSGANVLTF. The CDR3 DNA follows: TGTGCCAGCAGTTCGTGGCCCGGGAAATCTGGGGCCAACGTCCTGACTTTC.

The chain joins TRBV7-9 to TRBJ1-1; no firm D call. Looked up from germline, CDR1 is SEHNR and CDR2 is FQNEAQ (reference sequence). V lost 0 bases and J 10 bases, leaving 9 bases between the germline ends. The length of the CDR3 is 12 residues. The CDR3 reads CASSLAREAAFF. The DNA for the CDR3 is TGTGCCAGCAGCTTAGCGAGGGAAGCAGCTTTCTTT.

The chain has TRBV5-1 and TRBJ1-5; a possible D gene is TRBD1 (6 bases). The CDR3 is 15 amino acids. Trimming left V 0 bases short and J 3 bases short, with 10 bases between. From germline, CDR1 is SGHRS and CDR2 YFSETQ. Here the CDR3 DNA reads TGCGCCAGCAGCTTGGTGGGGGCCTCCAATCAGCCCCAGCATTTT. Its translation: CASSLVGASNQPQHF.

The rearrangement uses TRBV15 and TRBJ2-3; 7 bases match TRBD1. The CDR3 has 13 amino acids. CDR1 and CDR2 from the germline V gene are LNHNV and YYDKDF (reference sequence). V lost 5 bases to trimming and J lost 1 base; unmatched junction nucleotides: 0. CDR3: CATSDRGTDTQYF. The CDR3, as DNA: TGTGCCACCAGCGACAGGGGCACAGATACGCAGTATTTT. Supplemented by reference TRBV15 and TRBJ2-3, the full variable domain reads DAMVIQNPRYQVTQFGKPVTLSCSQTLNHNVMYWYQQKSSQAPKLLFHYYDKDFNNEADTPDNFQSRRPNTSFCFLDIRSPGLGDTAMYLCATSDRGTDTQYFGPGTRLTVL.

The chain links TRBV28 to TRBJ2-7; D is possibly TRBD2 (5 bases). The CDR3 consists of 15 residues. The germline V gene encodes CDR1 MDHEN and CDR2 SYDVKM. The germline V and J ends were trimmed by 6 bases and 6 bases, with 21 bases remaining between them. CDR3 sequence: CASRKAPGYVGEQYF. Written as DNA, the CDR3 is TGTGCCAGCAGAAAGGCTCCGGGATACGTCGGCGAGCAGTACTTC.

V and J are TRBV21-1 and TRBJ2-7. TRBV21-1 is a known pseudogene. The CDR3 covers 16 residues. The DNA of the CDR3 is TGTGCCAGCAGCAAACCTTCGCGGGACACACCCTACGAGCAGTACTTC. This codes for CASSKPSRDTPYEQYF.

V usage is TRBV4-1 and J usage is TRBJ2-3; tentative D call: TRBD2 (5 bases). The CDR3 is 15 residues long. Germline V gene lookup returns CDR1 MGHRA and CDR2 YSYEKL. V was pared by 4 bases and J by 6 bases, with 17 bases between. The CDR3 loop is CASSPQHRSGDTQYF. The CDR3 region has the DNA TGCGCCAGCAGCCCCCAACATAGGTCGGGGGATACGCAGTATTTT.

J is TRBJ2-1 and V is TRBV5-7, with 10 positions matching TRBD1. TRBV5-7 is an open reading frame, and its role is uncertain. The CDR3 sequence is 14 residues long. The V segment lost 2 bases and the J segment 7 bases; nucleotides outside the gene matches: 3. This chain's CDR3 is CASSFRDRGNEQFF. CDR3 in DNA: TGTGCCAGCAGCTTCCGGGACAGGGGTAATGAGCAGTTCTTC.

V and J are TRBV28 and TRBJ2-2; D may be TRBD1 (6 bases). Trimming stripped 2 bases from V and 6 bases from J, with 10 bases between. The CDR3 has 14 amino acids. Germline lookup yields CDR1 MDHEN and CDR2 SYDVKM. The CDR3 bases are TGTGCCAGCAGTTTACGGGCAGGGGCCGGGGAGCTGTTTTTT. It translates to CASSLRAGAGELFF.

The genes are TRBV15 and TRBJ2-1; D might be TRBD2 (5 bases). V was shortened by 0 bases and J by 3 bases, with 9 bases between the two germline ends. CDR3 length: 15 amino acids. Germline V gene sequence: CDR1 LNHNV, CDR2 YYDKDF (reference sequence). CDR3 in DNA: TGTGCCACCAGCAGAGATACCGGGAACTACAATGAGCAGTTCTTC. Its translation is CATSRDTGNYNEQFF.

This clone is a singleton in its sample. The rearrangement uses TRBV28 and TRBJ2-1, with D uncertain. The V and J ends lost 5 bases and 4 bases respectively, with 12 bases between them. This CDR3 is built from 14 residues. In germline, CDR1 is MDHEN, CDR2 SYDVKM. The CDR3 DNA reads as TGTGCCAGCAGTAGCCAGGCGCGATACAATGAGCAGTTCTTC. Its translation: CASSSQARYNEQFF.

This clone was seen ten or more times. Other DNA sequences within the sample encode an identical CDR3. V usage is TRBV6-1 and J usage is TRBJ2-7, with 7 bases lining up with TRBD1. The germline V gene encodes CDR1 MNHNS and CDR2 SASEGT. The trim removed 4 bases at V and 1 base at J, leaving 4 bases unmatched. The CDR3 spans 14 residues. The CDR3 loop reads CASSARGQSYEQYF. In nucleotides, the CDR3 is TGTGCCAGCAGTGCTAGGGGACAGTCCTACGAGCAGTACTTC.

Only a few counts were recorded for this clone. The J gene is TRBJ1-2, the V gene TRBV27, with 8 bases lining up with TRBD1. The germline V gene encodes CDR1 MNHEY and CDR2 SMNVEV (reference sequence). V lost 6 bases, J lost 0 bases, and 15 bases stayed unmatched. The CDR3 runs to 18 residues. The CDR3 bases are TGTGCCAGCAGCCCCGGATCGATCCCCAGGGGGCCTAACTATGGCTACACCTTC. It encodes CASSPGSIPRGPNYGYTF.

The chain is built from TRBV4-3 and TRBJ1-1; possibly TRBD1 for D (6 bases). The V end was cut by 0 bases, the J end by 3 bases, with 14 bases between. This CDR3 is built from 16 residues. Germline CDR1 and CDR2: LGHNA and YSLEER. The CDR3 sequence: CASSQDFYRADTEAFF. In DNA form, the CDR3 reads TGCGCCAGCAGCCAAGATTTTTACAGGGCAGACACTGAAGCTTTCTTT.